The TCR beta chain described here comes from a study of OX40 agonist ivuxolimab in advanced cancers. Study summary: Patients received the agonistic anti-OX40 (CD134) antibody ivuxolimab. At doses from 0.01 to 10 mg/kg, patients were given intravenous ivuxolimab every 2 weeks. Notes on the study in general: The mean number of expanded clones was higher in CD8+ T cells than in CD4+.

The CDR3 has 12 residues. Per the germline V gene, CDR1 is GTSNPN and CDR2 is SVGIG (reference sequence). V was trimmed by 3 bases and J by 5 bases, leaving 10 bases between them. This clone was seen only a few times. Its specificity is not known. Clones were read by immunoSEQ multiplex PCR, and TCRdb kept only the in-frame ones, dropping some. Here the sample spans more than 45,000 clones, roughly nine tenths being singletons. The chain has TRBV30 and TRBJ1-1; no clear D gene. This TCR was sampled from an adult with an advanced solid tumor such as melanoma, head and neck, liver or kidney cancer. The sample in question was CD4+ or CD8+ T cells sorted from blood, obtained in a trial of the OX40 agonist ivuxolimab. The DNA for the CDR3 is TGTGCCTGGAGGATCGAGGCTACTGAAGCTTTCTTT. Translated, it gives CAWRIEATEAFF.